The 15 T cell receptor beta chains below were found in one sample sequenced in a study of human T cells and chemical hapten exposure (dated by TCRdb to the early 2020s). Total RNA was extracted from unfractionated whole blood that had been collected in Tempus Blood RNA tubes. Receptor amplification or capture employed 5' RACE. Sequencing instrument: Illumina MiSeq. TCRdb redid the processing of the public reads, applying fastp at Q25 and MiXCR, and retained in-frame beta chains. Rows with a matching CDR3 protein are joined into one entry that keeps the most common DNA and genes. This sample comprises roughly 82,000 distinct CDR3 sequences, about a sixth of them detected only once. Around 6.8% of the sample is taken by the ten largest. The receptors stem from a female donor in good health.

The genes are TRBV5-4 and TRBJ1-6; possibly TRBD1 for D (6 bases). V lost 7 bases, J lost 8 bases, and 10 bases lay in between. CDR3 length: 12 amino acids. In germline, CDR1 is SGHNT, CDR2 YYREEE (reference sequence). DNA of the CDR3: TGTGCCAGCGGATCAGGGGATTCACCCCTCCACTTT. Translating gives CASGSGDSPLHF.

This clonotype has a count of ten or more. Here the CDR3 reads CASIGQGERLFF. In DNA, the CDR3 is TGTGCCAGCATTGGGCAGGGGGAACGGCTGTTTTTT. J is TRBJ1-4 and V is TRBV28, with 7 nucleotides matching TRBD1. CDR3 length: 12 residues. The germline CDR1 and CDR2 sequences are MDHEN and SYDVKM. V shed 7 bases, J shed 14 bases, and the junction held 10 bases outside the gene matches.

Only a few counts were recorded for this clonotype. The chain recombines TRBV7-2 with TRBJ2-7; 8 bases map to TRBD2. The CDR3 has 13 amino acids. Germline V gene lookup returns CDR1 SGHTA and CDR2 FQGNSA. V lost 3 bases to trimming and J lost 4 bases; unmatched junction nucleotides: 2. CDR3 sequence (DNA): TGTGCCAGCAGCTTGAGCGGGGGATACGAGCAGTACTTC. Its protein is CASSLSGGYEQYF.

This clonotype was observed a handful of times. The DNA for the CDR3 is TGTGCCGTCAAGCGTAGAGGCCGCGGAGGTGAGCAGCCCCAGCATTTT. It is translated as CAVKRRGRGGEQPQHF. The chain employs TRBV21-1 and TRBJ1-5. TRBV21-1 is flagged as a pseudogene. This CDR3 comprises 16 residues.

This clonotype was found a few times. V usage is TRBV7-2 and J usage is TRBJ2-3, with TRBD2 identical over 9 bases. V lost 2 bases and J lost 5; bases outside the gene matches: 5. In germline, CDR1 is SGHTA, CDR2 FQGNSA. This CDR3 comprises 15 residues. CDR3 region: CASSLQAGGQDTQYF. The CDR3 DNA follows: TGTGCCAGCAGCTTACAAGCGGGAGGCCAAGATACGCAGTATTTT.

Notes on this clonotype: This may stem from a read error, because a much larger clone lies one nucleotide away. The gene calls are TRBV20-1 and TRBJ1-5; no reliable D call. Deletions cut 7 bases from V and 6 bases from J, with 13 bases between. CDR3 length: 12 amino acids. The germline V gene encodes CDR1 DFQATT and CDR2 SNEGSKA (reference sequence). CDR3 region: CSVERIGQPQHF. In DNA, the CDR3 is TGCAGTGTAGAGCGAATTGGTCAGCCCCAGCATTTT.

The chain uses TRBV12-5 and TRBJ1-4, with TRBD1 matching 10 bases. Trimming at V came to 0 bases and at J to 8 bases, leaving 12 bases not matched to a gene. Germline V lookup: CDR1 LGHNT, CDR2 FRNRAP. The CDR3 spans 18 residues. CDR3 loop: CASGLVHPGDRGEEKLFF. For the CDR3, the DNA is TGTGCTAGTGGTTTGGTACATCCGGGGGACAGGGGAGAAGAAAAACTGTTTTTT. The full variable domain, its missing parts supplied by reference TRBV12-5 and TRBJ1-4, is DARVTQTPRHKVTEMGQEVTMRCQPILGHNTVFWYRQTMMQGLELLAYFRNRAPLDDSGMPKDRFSAEMPDATLATLKIQPSEPRDSAVYFCASGLVHPGDRGEEKLFFGSGTQLSVL.

This clonotype was seen a few times. This rearrangement joins TRBV19 to TRBJ2-7, with TRBD1 as a possible D gene (6 bases). Germline lookup yields CDR1 LNHDA and CDR2 SQIVND (reference sequence). CDR3 length equals 16 residues. V dropped 4 bases and J dropped 6 bases, with 22 bases sitting between them. This chain's CDR3 is CASSTLRTANGGEQYF. The DNA of the CDR3 is TGTGCCAGTAGTACCCTCAGGACAGCCAATGGAGGCGAGCAGTACTTC.

The table lists this clonotype with a few counts. This chain links TRBV5-1 with TRBJ2-1; 11 bases align to TRBD2. V shed 1 base and J 5 bases; nucleotides not matched to a gene: 17. This CDR3 region has 20 residues. The germline V gene encodes CDR1 SGHRS and CDR2 YFSETQ. The CDR3 loop is CASSLRTRTLAGGSNNEQFF. In DNA form, the CDR3 reads TGCGCCAGCAGCTTGCGGACAAGGACTCTAGCGGGGGGATCAAACAATGAGCAGTTCTTC.

This clonotype has a count of ten or more. The V and J genes are TRBV11-2 and TRBJ2-5; a possible D gene is TRBD2 (5 bases). Germline V lookup: CDR1 SGHAT, CDR2 FQNNGV. CDR3 length: 14 residues. Deletions cut 8 bases from V and 5 bases from J, with 18 bases between. This CDR3 reads CASRPGFGGETQYF. CDR3 DNA: TGTGCCAGCCGTCCGGGTTTCGGCGGGGAGACCCAGTACTTC.

The J gene is TRBJ1-4, the V gene TRBV4-1; D perhaps matches TRBD1 (6 bases). The CDR3 is made up of 16 amino acids. V was shortened by 1 base and J by 8 bases, with 17 bases between the two germline ends. The germline V gene encodes CDR1 MGHRA and CDR2 YSYEKL. In nucleotides, the CDR3 is TGCGCCAGCAGCCAAGTAGGCAGGGGCAGGGAGGAAAAACTGTTTTTT. It translates to CASSQVGRGREEKLFF.

This chain joins TRBV9 and TRBJ1-1; D unresolved. The CDR3 contains 17 residues. The V gene lost 0 bases and the J gene lost 0 bases, with 15 bases spanning the gap. The germline V gene has CDR1 SGDLS and CDR2 YYNGEE. The CDR3 loop is CASSVGSRATLNTEAFF. In DNA form, the CDR3 reads TGTGCCAGCAGCGTAGGTTCTAGGGCAACCCTGAACACTGAAGCTTTCTTT.

The genes are TRBV7-8 and TRBJ2-1; 7 bases line up with TRBD2. Germline CDR1 SGHVS, CDR2 FQNEAQ. The trim removed 5 bases at V and 2 bases at J, leaving 3 bases unmatched. The CDR3 sequence is 14 residues long. CDR3 DNA: TGTGCCAGCAGCCCGCGGGAGACCTACAATGAGCAGTTCTTC. This encodes CASSPRETYNEQFF.

This clonotype was observed a handful of times. The chain carries TRBV5-1 and TRBJ2-5, with TRBD2 matching over 10 bases. CDR1 is SGHRS and CDR2 is YFSETQ in the germline V gene. Trimming took 0 bases from V and 2 from J; bases not matched to a gene: 7. The CDR3 contains 17 residues. The DNA of the CDR3 is TGCGCCAGCAGCTTGGGCATAGCGGGAGGCCCGCAAGAGACCCAGTACTTC. Its translation is CASSLGIAGGPQETQYF.

This clonotype has a count of ten or more. The chain combines TRBV5-6 with TRBJ1-5; the D is unclear. In germline, CDR1 is SGHDT, CDR2 YYEEEE. The CDR3 is made up of 12 amino acids. With 0 bases removed from V and 6 bases from J, the gap between germline ends came to 4 bases. The CDR3 nucleotides are TGTGCCAGCAGCTTGGGCCCTCAGCCCCAGCATTTT. As protein: CASSLGPQPQHF. The full variable domain, with the rest looked up from reference TRBV5-6 and TRBJ1-5, is DAGVTQSPTHLIKTRGQQVTLRCSPKSGHDTVSWYQQALGQGPQFIFQYYEEEERQRGNFPDRFSGHQFPNYSSELNVNALLLGDSALYLCASSLGPQPQHFGDGTRLSIL.